A selection of T cell receptor beta chains follows, all from one sample in a study of T cells after yellow fever vaccination. TCRdb reprocessed the 5' RACE reads with MiXCR, giving one entry per CDR3 protein. The sample yields about 340,000 distinct CDR3 sequences, under 5% seen once. The input for sequencing was PBMCs, taken 5 days after the yellow fever booster vaccination. Receptors originate from a man between 18 and 29 years old who received the YFV17D yellow fever vaccine. The CDR3 runs from the conserved cysteine through the conserved F or W. The D gene is left open where the match is weak. Clone size is shown for a subset of rows, as once, few, many or a class of expanded clone.

clone_size,d_call,v_call,cdr3_length,j_call,cdr3_nt,cdr3_aa
.,TRBD1,TRBV18,14,TRBJ2-7,TGTGCCAGCTCCGGACAGGGCTATTCCTACGAGCAGTACTTC,CASSGQGYSYEQYF
.,.,TRBV6-5,17,TRBJ2-1,TGTGCCAGCAGTTACTTTCAGGGGAGGAGCTCCTACAATGAGCAGTTCTTC,CASSYFQGRSSYNEQFF
.,TRBD2,TRBV3-1,15,TRBJ2-4,TGTGCCAGCAGCCACCGCACGACTAGCGGTAACATTCAGTACTTC,CASSHRTTSGNIQYF
few,.,TRBV6-5,16,TRBJ1-1,TGTGCCAGCAGTTACTTCCCGGGGGGAGGGAGCACTGAAGCTTTCTTT,CASSYFPGGGSTEAFF
few,TRBD2,TRBV6-5,15,TRBJ2-1,TGTGCCAGCAGGGCCGGGACTAGCGGGGTCTATGAGCAGTTCTTC,CASRAGTSGVYEQFF
many,.,TRBV9,15,TRBJ2-2,TGTGCCAGCAGCGTAGCCACAGGCGGGACCGGGGAGCTGTTTTTT,CASSVATGGTGELFF
few,.,TRBV10-3,16,TRBJ2-2,TGTGCCATCAGTCCCCGAGGGCAACCGAAGAGTGGGGAGCTGTTTTTT,CAISPRGQPKSGELFF
.,.,TRBV7-9,13,TRBJ1-1,TGTGCCAGCAGCTTAGACGCAGGGGATAGGGCTTTCTTT,CASSLDAGDRAFF
many,TRBD1,TRBV18,15,TRBJ2-7,TGTGCCAGCTCACCACCGGGACAGAGCTCCTACGAGCAGTACTTC,CASSPPGQSSYEQYF
many,.,TRBV29-1,11,TRBJ2-1,TGCAGCGTTGAGACAGCCAATGAGCAGTTCTTC,CSVETANEQFF
many,.,TRBV11-2,14,TRBJ2-1,TGTGCCAGCAGCTCAGGGAGGACCTACAATGAGCAGTTCTTC,CASSSGRTYNEQFF
many,TRBD1,TRBV5-4,15,TRBJ2-2,TGTGCCAGCAGCTCCGGGACAGGGAGGAAGGGGGAGCTGTTTTTT,CASSSGTGRKGELFF
.,TRBD2,TRBV20-1,17,TRBJ2-3,TGCAGTGCTACGCTAGCGGGGGGGTACATCGGCACAGATACGCAGTATTTT,CSATLAGGYIGTDTQYF
few,TRBD2,TRBV4-1,15,TRBJ2-5,TGCGCCAGCAGCCAGACGGGACTAGTCGTAGAGACCCAGTACTTC,CASSQTGLVVETQYF
many,.,TRBV12-3/TRBV12-4,13,TRBJ2-3,TGTGCCAGCAGTTTAGAATCCTTTGGAACGCAGTATTTT,CASSLESFGTQYF
many,TRBD1,TRBV12-3/TRBV12-4,15,TRBJ1-2,TGTGCCAGCAGTTCCGGGACAGGGGATCCCTATGGCTACACCTTC,CASSSGTGDPYGYTF
.,TRBD1,TRBV5-1,17,TRBJ1-2,TGCGCCAGCAGCTTGGGCGGGACAGCAAATATCTTATATGGCTACACCTTC,CASSLGGTANILYGYTF
many,.,TRBV5-1,13,TRBJ1-1,TGCGCCAGCAGATACGAACGTCAGACTGAAGCTTTCTTT,CASRYERQTEAFF
few,.,TRBV7-2,15,TRBJ1-6,TGTGCCAGCAGCTTAGGTGCGGGGCCCAATTCACCCCTCCACTTT,CASSLGAGPNSPLHF
few,.,TRBV6-5,13,TRBJ1-4,TGTGCCAGCAGTTACTCGATAAATGAAAAACTGTTTTTT,CASSYSINEKLFF
many,.,TRBV7-9,14,TRBJ1-1,TGTGCCAGCAGCTTATCGGGGTCGGGCTATGAAGCTTTCTTT,CASSLSGSGYEAFF
few,TRBD2,TRBV28,18,TRBJ2-5,TGTGCCAGCAGTTTCAACGGACTAGCGGGGGCCTTACAAGAGACCCAGTACTTC,CASSFNGLAGALQETQYF
few,TRBD1,TRBV12-3/TRBV12-4,15,TRBJ1-1,TGTGCCAGCACCGCCCTGGGGACAGGGTCGTCTGAAGCTTTCTTT,CASTALGTGSSEAFF
many,.,TRBV5-1,15,TRBJ1-2,TGCGCCAGCAGCCTGATCGACAAGGACGGATATGGCTACACCTTC,CASSLIDKDGYGYTF
.,.,TRBV12-3/TRBV12-4,13,TRBJ2-3,TGTGCCAGCAGTGCCCTACTCACAGATACGCAGTATTTT,CASSALLTDTQYF
few,.,TRBV14,16,TRBJ2-3,TGTGCCAGCAGCTACTTCGACGGCTCTAGCACAGATACGCAGTATTTT,CASSYFDGSSTDTQYF
many,TRBD2,TRBV7-2,16,TRBJ2-7,TGTGCCAGCAGCTTGACTAGCGGGGGACCTTCCTACGAGCAGTACTTC,CASSLTSGGPSYEQYF
.,.,TRBV2,14,TRBJ2-2,TGTGCCAGCAGCCGCGCCACGAACACCGGGGAGCTGTTTTTT,CASSRATNTGELFF
.,.,TRBV30,13,TRBJ1-2,TGTGCCTGGAGTGTTGGGGGGATTAGTGGCTACACCTTC,CAWSVGGISGYTF
.,TRBD2,TRBV20-1,11,TRBJ2-1,TGCAGTGCTCAACTAGCGAATGAGCAGTTCTTC,CSAQLANEQFF
.,.,TRBV25-1,12,TRBJ2-5,TGTGCCAGCAGTGAATATATCGAGACCCAGTACTTC,CASSEYIETQYF
many,.,TRBV4-2,15,TRBJ2-1,TGTGCCAGCAGCCCCTTTGCTAGCCGGGACAATGAGCAGTTCTTC,CASSPFASRDNEQFF
few,TRBD1,TRBV7-8,13,TRBJ1-5,TGTGCCAGCAGCAAGGGACAGGGGCAGCCCCAGCATTTT,CASSKGQGQPQHF
.,.,TRBV7-9,15,TRBJ1-2,TGTGCCAGCAGCTTAGGGGGGGCGCGGGACTATGGCTACACCTTC,CASSLGGARDYGYTF
few,.,TRBV18,12,TRBJ1-1,TGTGCCAGCTCACGACAGAACACTGAAGCTTTCTTT,CASSRQNTEAFF
many,TRBD2,TRBV4-1,15,TRBJ2-1,TGCGCCAGCAAGGTCCGCGGGGGGGCTGTGGATGAGCAGTTCTTC,CASKVRGGAVDEQFF
many,.,TRBV20-1,12,TRBJ2-5,TGCAGTGGTAGAGGGGGAGGGGAGACCCAGTACTTC,CSGRGGGETQYF
many,TRBD2,TRBV7-3,16,TRBJ2-3,TGTGCCAGCAGCCCGCGACTAGCGGGGGGGGCAGATACGCAGTATTTT,CASSPRLAGGADTQYF
once,.,TRBV30,14,TRBJ2-1,TGTGCCAGAAGCCGGGACGCCAATACCAATGAGCAGTTCTTC,CARSRDANTNEQFF
many,.,TRBV12-2,12,TRBJ2-5,TGTGCAAGTCGCTTACAGGGAGAGACCCAGTACTTC,CASRLQGETQYF
many,TRBD1,TRBV6-6,20,TRBJ1-3,TGTGCCAGCAGTTACTCGGTTATCGGATCAGGGGGGCAGGGTGGAAACACCATATATTTT,CASSYSVIGSGGQGGNTIYF
few,TRBD1,TRBV19,15,TRBJ2-3,TGTGCCAGTAGTATGGACAGGGCGAGCACAGATACGCAGTATTTT,CASSMDRASTDTQYF
many,.,TRBV5-1,14,TRBJ1-1,TGCGCCAGCAGCTTGGCCTCCACTAACACTGAAGCTTTCTTT,CASSLASTNTEAFF
.,.,TRBV20-1,11,TRBJ2-4,TGCAGTGCCCCAGGGGGGAGCATTCAGTACTTC,CSAPGGSIQYF
.,.,TRBV20-1,12,TRBJ2-7,TGCAGTGCATGGGGGGCTGAATACGAGCAGTACTTC,CSAWGAEYEQYF
many,.,TRBV27,13,TRBJ1-2,TGTGCCAGCAGTTTTCAGGCTAACTATGGCTACACCTTC,CASSFQANYGYTF
few,.,TRBV30,11,TRBJ2-7,TGTGCCTGGAGTTTCTCCTACGAGCAGTACTTC,CAWSFSYEQYF
.,TRBD1,TRBV2,14,TRBJ1-5,TGTGCCAGCAGTGACGGACAGGGGGCTCAGCCCCAGCATTTT,CASSDGQGAQPQHF
few,.,TRBV7-2,15,TRBJ1-5,TGTGCCAGCAGCTTCACAGGTACCACCAATCAGCCCCAGCATTTT,CASSFTGTTNQPQHF
few,TRBD1,TRBV6-5,14,TRBJ1-1,TGTGCCAGCAGTAAAACAGGGGTGGGGACTGAAGCTTTCTTT,CASSKTGVGTEAFF
many,.,TRBV7-9,16,TRBJ1-1,TGTGCCAGCAGCCCCCCCGTCAGGGAAAGAAAAACTGAAGCTTTCTTT,CASSPPVRERKTEAFF
many,.,TRBV18,13,TRBJ2-7,TGTGCCAGCTCACCACCGGTTAGCCCCGAGCAGTACTTC,CASSPPVSPEQYF
.,.,TRBV10-3,13,TRBJ2-7,TGTGCCGCCACTAGCTTGGGCTCCTACGAGCAGTACTTC,CAATSLGSYEQYF
.,.,TRBV7-9,15,TRBJ1-1,TGTGCCAGCAGCTTAAGTCCGCGGACTGTCAGTGAAGCTTTCTTT,CASSLSPRTVSEAFF
few,.,TRBV5-1,15,TRBJ1-4,TGCGCCAGCACAGCGGGTGGTTCGACTAATGAAAAACTGTTTTTT,CASTAGGSTNEKLFF
many,TRBD1,TRBV5-1,14,TRBJ1-5,TGCGCCAGCAGCACAGGGGATAGCAATCAGCCCCAGCATTTT,CASSTGDSNQPQHF
many,TRBD2,TRBV5-1,14,TRBJ2-7,TGCGCCAGCAGTCCCGAATGGACATCCGGGACTAGCGACTTC,CASSPEWTSGTSDF
many,.,TRBV7-8,15,TRBJ2-4,TGTGCCAGCAGCTCAGGGCGGGGCGGGCAAAACATTCAGTACTTC,CASSSGRGGQNIQYF